The present TCR beta chain was sequenced within a study of cytomegalovirus exposure and HLA in healthy donors. In the study overall: Previous work identified 95 million to 140 million unique TCR beta sequences from about 179 million T cells. The study's findings and limits: HLA alleles showed associations with some 15,000 TCR beta sequences in a later analysis, at a 0.05 false discovery rate.

13 Jbeta primers and 60 Vbeta primers were used for the PCR. Profiled with immunoSEQ multiplex PCR; TCRdb holds only in-frame clones, not every one. The top ten clones hold 0.8% of a sample with 200,000 or so clones, approximately 85% of them seen once. The CDR3 spans 13 residues. V lost 3 bases and J lost 6, with 11 bases in between. The germline V gene encodes CDR1 MNHNS and CDR2 SASEGT. On this clone itself: The antigen remains undetermined.

The source material was PBMCs. The sequence derives from a woman in her late teens or twenties in good health and CMV-seronegative. The rearrangement links TRBV6-1 to TRBJ1-1; maybe TRBD1 (5 bases). CDR3 in amino acids: CASSDRTRAEAFF. The CDR3 DNA sequence: TGTGCCAGCAGTGACCGGACAAGGGCTGAAGCTTTCTTT.